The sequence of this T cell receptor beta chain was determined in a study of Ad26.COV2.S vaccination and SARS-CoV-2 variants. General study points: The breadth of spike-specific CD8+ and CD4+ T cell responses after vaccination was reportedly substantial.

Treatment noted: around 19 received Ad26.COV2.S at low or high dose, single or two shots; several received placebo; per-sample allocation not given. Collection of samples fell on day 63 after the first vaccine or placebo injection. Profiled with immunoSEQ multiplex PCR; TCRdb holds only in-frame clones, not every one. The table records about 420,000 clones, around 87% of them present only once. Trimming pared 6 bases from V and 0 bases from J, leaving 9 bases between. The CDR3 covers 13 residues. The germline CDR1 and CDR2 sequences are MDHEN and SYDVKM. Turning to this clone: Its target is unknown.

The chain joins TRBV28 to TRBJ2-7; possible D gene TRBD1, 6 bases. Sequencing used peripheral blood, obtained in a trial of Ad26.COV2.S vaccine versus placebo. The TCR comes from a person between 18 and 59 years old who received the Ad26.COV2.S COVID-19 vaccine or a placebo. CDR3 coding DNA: TGTGCCAGCAGGGACAGTAACTCCTACGAGCAGTACTTC. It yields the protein CASRDSNSYEQYF.